These 12 T cell receptor beta chains were sequenced from one sample in a study of cytomegalovirus exposure and HLA in healthy donors (dated by TCRdb to the late 2010s). Library generation was performed with the immunoSEQ multiplex PCR assay. For the multiplex PCR, a mixture combining 60 forward primers for TCR Vbeta segments and 13 reverse primers for TCR Jbeta segments was used. Imported from immuneACCESS, the table was reduced by TCRdb to in-frame sequences with V and J called. These copies leave out some clones; in studies compared against another copy, an unresolved V gene accounts for under half, and the cause of the remainder is not known. The sample records approximately 160,000 clones, around 86% of which are singletons. In total, the top ten clones hold 1.5% to 2% of the sample. The sequencing sample was made of PBMCs. The receptors stem from a human donor in good health.

This chain uses TRBV27 with TRBJ2-7, with 9 bases identical to TRBD2. The V segment lost 6 bases and the J segment 1 base; nucleotides outside the gene matches: 7. Per the germline V gene, CDR1 is MNHEY and CDR2 is SMNVEV (reference sequence). CDR3 length: 15 residues. The CDR3 sequence is CASRSSGGQSYEQYF. The CDR3 DNA reads TGTGCCAGCAGGAGTAGCGGGGGCCAATCCTACGAGCAGTACTTC.

The chain joins TRBV28 to TRBJ2-7; D unclear. Per germline, CDR1 MDHEN and CDR2 SYDVKM. The CDR3 spans 11 residues. Trimming took 6 bases from V and 2 from J, leaving 5 bases between them. The CDR3 reads CASRYTYEQYF. CDR3 coding DNA: TGTGCCAGCAGATATACCTACGAGCAGTACTTC.

The chain joins TRBV2 to TRBJ1-2, with 8 nucleotides matching TRBD1. Germline V CDR1 and CDR2: SNHLY, FYNNEI. The J segment lost 5 bases and the V segment lost 3 bases, leaving 2 bases of the junction unmatched. CDR3 length: 13 residues. For the CDR3, the DNA is TGTGCCAGCAGTGATGGACAGGGATATGGCTACACCTTC. This sequence encodes CASSDGQGYGYTF.

CDR3 DNA sequence: TGTGCCAGCAGCCGGACAGGGGGCTACGAGCAGTACTTC. It encodes CASSRTGGYEQYF. The J gene is TRBJ2-7, the V gene TRBV11-3; 10 bases line up with TRBD1. The CDR3 covers 13 residues. Trimming at V came to 5 bases and at J to 3 bases, leaving 1 base not matched to a gene. The germline CDR1 and CDR2 sequences are SGHNT and YENEEA. The full variable domain, completed using reference TRBV11-3 and TRBJ2-7, is EAGVVQSPRYKIIEKKQPVAFWCNPISGHNTLYWYLQNLGQGPELLIRYENEEAVDDSQLPKDRFSAERLKGVDSTLKIQPAELGDSAVYLCASSRTGGYEQYFGPGTRLTVT.

To note about this clone: The same CDR3 can be traced to other DNA sequences in this sample. This chain joins TRBV5-4 and TRBJ2-7, with 9 positions matching TRBD2. CDR3 length: 16 residues. The junction had 6 bases not matched to a gene; V was cut back by 0 bases and J by 2 bases. CDR1 is SGHNT, CDR2 YYREEE, per germline (reference sequence). The CDR3: CASSLAWGGGAYEQYF. Written as DNA, the CDR3 is TGTGCCAGCAGCTTGGCCTGGGGCGGGGGGGCCTACGAGCAGTACTTC.

This sequence joins TRBV7-2 and TRBJ2-1; 11 bases agree with TRBD1. The length of the CDR3 is 16 residues. Unmatched junction bases numbered 11, after V lost 5 bases and J lost 8 bases. In germline, CDR1 is SGHTA, CDR2 FQGNSA. This CDR3 reads CASSPRTGGARDEQFF. In DNA form, the CDR3 reads TGTGCCAGCAGCCCCCGGACAGGGGGCGCTAGGGATGAGCAGTTCTTC.

The chain uses TRBV6-1 and TRBJ1-2, with 7 nucleotides matching TRBD1. Germline V gene lookup returns CDR1 MNHNS and CDR2 SASEGT. Losses at the gene ends were 0 bases for V and 4 bases for J; bases not matched to a gene: 2. The length of the CDR3 is 14 residues. CDR3 protein: CASSEAGTVYGYTF. As DNA, the CDR3 is TGTGCCAGCAGTGAAGCAGGGACAGTCTATGGCTACACCTTC.

This clone was detected only once. The chain is built from TRBV9 and TRBJ2-6; possible D gene TRBD2, 6 bases. The V gene's germline CDR1 is SGDLS and CDR2 YYNGEE. V lost 4 bases to trimming and J lost 0 bases, with 14 bases between them. There are 17 residues in the CDR3. CDR3 DNA: TGTGCCAGCAGCCCCCGGGACTCAGTCTCTGGGGCCAACGTCCTGACTTTC. It is translated as CASSPRDSVSGANVLTF.

This chain connects TRBV11-2 to TRBJ2-6, with D hard to call. Deletions cut 3 bases from V and 0 bases from J, with 9 bases between. Germline CDR1 and CDR2: SGHAT and FQNNGV. The CDR3 runs 16 residues. The CDR3 coding sequence is TGTGCCAGCAGCTTCGGCGCTAGCTCTGGGGCCAACGTCCTGACTTTC. This translates into CASSFGASSGANVLTF.

V is TRBV10-2 and J is TRBJ2-1; maybe TRBD2 (5 bases). The CDR3 runs 14 residues. Germline CDR1 WSHSY, CDR2 SAAADI. The V end was cut by 2 bases, the J end by 9 bases, with 14 bases between. CDR3 in DNA: TGCGCCAGCAGTGAGGTGGGGTCTCGGGGTGAGCAGTTCTTC. This encodes CASSEVGSRGEQFF.

This clone has only a few counts. V usage is TRBV4-1 and J usage is TRBJ1-1; D is perhaps TRBD1 (5 bases). Germline CDR1 reads MGHRA; CDR2 reads YSYEKL. The CDR3 sequence is 14 residues long. V lost 4 bases to trimming and J lost 1 base, with 10 bases between them. CDR3 nucleotides: TGCGCCAGCAGCCCTGGCAGGGAGAACACTGAAGCTTTCTTT. Translated, it gives CASSPGRENTEAFF.

This sequence joins TRBV9 and TRBJ1-2, with 9 bases matching TRBD1. The germline gives CDR1 SGDLS, CDR2 YYNGEE. This CDR3 spans 15 amino acids. V shed 4 bases and J 2 bases; nucleotides not matched to a gene: 6. The CDR3 region is CASSPETGGNYGYTF. The CDR3 DNA is TGTGCCAGCAGCCCAGAGACAGGGGGAAACTATGGCTACACCTTC. Complete variable domain (other parts from reference TRBV9 and TRBJ1-2): DSGVTQTPKHLITATGQRVTLRCSPRSGDLSVYWYQQSLDQGLQFLIQYYNGEERAKGNILERFSAQQFPDLHSELNLSSLELGDSALYFCASSPETGGNYGYTFGSGTRLTVV.